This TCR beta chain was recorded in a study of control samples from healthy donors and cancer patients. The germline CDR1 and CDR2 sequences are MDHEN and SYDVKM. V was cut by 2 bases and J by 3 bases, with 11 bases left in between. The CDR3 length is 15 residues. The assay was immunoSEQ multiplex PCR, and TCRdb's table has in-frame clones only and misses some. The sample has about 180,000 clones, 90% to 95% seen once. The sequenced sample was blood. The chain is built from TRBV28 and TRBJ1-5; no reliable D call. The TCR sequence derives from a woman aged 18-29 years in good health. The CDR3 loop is CASSLTLGPNQPQHF. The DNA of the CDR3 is TGTGCCAGCAGTTTAACACTTGGGCCCAATCAGCCCCAGCATTTT.